The clone carrying this T cell receptor beta chain was seen a handful of times. The CDR3 is 10 amino acids. Trimming took off 6 bases at V and 11 bases at J, with 13 bases between the two ends. Germline V gene data show CDR1 as DFQATT and CDR2 as SNEGSKA (reference sequence). The sample belongs to a study of identical twins. Template switching added a universal primer binding site, and final cDNA carried unique molecular identifiers. TCRdb analysed the 5' RACE reads with MiXCR anew, one entry per CDR3 protein. The sample yields about 520,000 distinct CDR3 sequences, about 20% seen once. These data also featured in a second study, about T cells expressing NK-cell markers. That publication notes: Obtained from sorted CD3+CD56+NKG2C+, CD3+CD56+NKG2C- and CD3+CD56-NKG2C+ T cells were the TCR beta repertoires. These clonotypes, the leaders elsewhere, also led the CD3+CD56-NKG2C+ fraction in a few donors.

Sequenced sample: CD4+ T cells sorted from blood. The receptor was derived from a woman aged 18-35 years in good health. The chain employs TRBV20-1 and TRBJ2-5; tentatively, D is TRBD2 (5 bases). CDR3 DNA sequence: TGCAGTGCGCTTAAGGACTTTCAGTACTTC. Translated, it gives CSALKDFQYF.